This is a list of T cell receptor beta chains from one sample in a study of T-cell reconstitution after alpha-beta-depleted transplantation in children. Using its own MiXCR run on the PCR reads, TCRdb lists one record per CDR3 protein. The sample records approximately 240,000 distinct CDR3 sequences, about a tenth being singletons. The specimen comprised PBMCs, sampled before TCRalphabeta/CD19-depleted stem cell transplant. These receptors were taken from a child in the first two years of life with acute myeloid leukemia, due to receive a stem cell transplant. Each CDR3 is given with its conserved first and last residue. A D gene is named only where the DNA matches it firmly. Part of the rows lack a size; the others show once, few, many or a class for expanded clones.

DNA: TGTGCCAGCAGACTAGGGACAGTGCAGTTCTTC; CDR3: CASRLGTVQFF; V: TRBV25-1; J: TRBJ2-1; size: many; D: TRBD1
DNA: TGTGCCTGGAGTGTGGGACAGAAATATGGCTACACCTTC; CDR3: CAWSVGQKYGYTF; V: TRBV30; J: TRBJ1-2; size: many; D: TRBD1
DNA: TGTGCCAGCAGTTTGATGGGAGCGGCGACGAACACCGGGGAGCTGTTTTTT; CDR3: CASSLMGAATNTGELFF; V: TRBV12-3/TRBV12-4; J: TRBJ2-2; size: many; D: .
DNA: TGTGCCAGCAGCCCGTCCCACGAGCAGTACTTC; CDR3: CASSPSHEQYF; V: TRBV12-3/TRBV12-4; J: TRBJ2-7; size: many; D: .
DNA: TGTGCCAGCAGCTTAGTAGCCAGGGGCACCGGGGAGCTGTTTTTT; CDR3: CASSLVARGTGELFF; V: TRBV7-2; J: TRBJ2-2; size: few; D: .
DNA: TGTGCCAGCATCCGACTCCTCGGCGAGCAGTACTTC; CDR3: CASIRLLGEQYF; V: TRBV2; J: TRBJ2-7; size: many; D: .
DNA: TGTGCCAGCAGTCCGTACGGGGAGGCGAACACTGAAGCTTTCTTT; CDR3: CASSPYGEANTEAFF; V: TRBV12-3/TRBV12-4; J: TRBJ1-1; size: many; D: .
DNA: TGTGCCAGTAGTATCCTAGCGGGAACCTACAATGAGCAGTTCTTC; CDR3: CASSILAGTYNEQFF; V: TRBV19; J: TRBJ2-1; size: .; D: TRBD2
DNA: TGTGCCAGCAGCTTAGAACCAGGGTCTTATGGCTACACCTTC; CDR3: CASSLEPGSYGYTF; V: TRBV7-8; J: TRBJ1-2; size: many; D: .
DNA: TGTGCCAGCAGTTTCTTTCAGGGTCAGCCCCAGCATTTT; CDR3: CASSFFQGQPQHF; V: TRBV28; J: TRBJ1-5; size: many; D: .